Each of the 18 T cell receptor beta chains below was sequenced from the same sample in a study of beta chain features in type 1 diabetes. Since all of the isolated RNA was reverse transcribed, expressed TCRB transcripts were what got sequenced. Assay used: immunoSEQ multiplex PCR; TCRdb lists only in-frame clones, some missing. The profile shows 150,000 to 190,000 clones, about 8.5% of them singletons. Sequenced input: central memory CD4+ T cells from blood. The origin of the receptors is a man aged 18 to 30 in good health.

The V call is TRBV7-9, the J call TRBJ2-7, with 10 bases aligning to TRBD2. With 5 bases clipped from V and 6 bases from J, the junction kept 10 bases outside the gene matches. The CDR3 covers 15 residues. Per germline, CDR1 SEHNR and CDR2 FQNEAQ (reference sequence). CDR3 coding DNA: TGTGCCAGCAGCCTCGCGAGCGGGAGGGCCTTCGAGCAGTACTTC. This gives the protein CASSLASGRAFEQYF.

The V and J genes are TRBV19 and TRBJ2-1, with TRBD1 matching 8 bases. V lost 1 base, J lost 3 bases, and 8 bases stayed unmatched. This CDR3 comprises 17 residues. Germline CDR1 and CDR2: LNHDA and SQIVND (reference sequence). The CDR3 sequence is CASSIGTGGAFYNEQFF. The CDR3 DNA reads TGTGCCAGTAGTATAGGCACAGGGGGTGCCTTCTACAATGAGCAGTTCTTC.

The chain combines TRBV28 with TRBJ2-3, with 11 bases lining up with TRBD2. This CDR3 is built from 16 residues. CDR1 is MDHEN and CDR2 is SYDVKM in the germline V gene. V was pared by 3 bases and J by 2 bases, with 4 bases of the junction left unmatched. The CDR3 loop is CASSFGSGGATDTQYF. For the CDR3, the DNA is TGTGCCAGCAGTTTCGGTAGCGGGGGGGCCACAGATACGCAGTATTTT.

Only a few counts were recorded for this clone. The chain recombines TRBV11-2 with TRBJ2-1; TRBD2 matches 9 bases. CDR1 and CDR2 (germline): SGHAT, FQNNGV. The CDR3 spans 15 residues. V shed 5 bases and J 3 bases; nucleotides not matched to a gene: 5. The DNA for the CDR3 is TGTGCCAGCAGCCTCGAGCGGGGGGACTACAATGAGCAGTTCTTC. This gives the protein CASSLERGDYNEQFF.

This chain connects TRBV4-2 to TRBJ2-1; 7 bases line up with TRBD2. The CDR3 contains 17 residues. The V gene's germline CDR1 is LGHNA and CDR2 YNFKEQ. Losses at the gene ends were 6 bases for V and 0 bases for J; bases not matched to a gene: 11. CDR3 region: CASRGGTSGSSYNEQFF. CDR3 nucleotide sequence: TGTGCCAGCAGGGGGGGGACCTCGGGGAGCTCCTACAATGAGCAGTTCTTC.

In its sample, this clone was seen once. The CDR3 protein is CASRSTGTGWEQYF. The CDR3 DNA follows: TGTGCCAGCAGAAGTACCGGGACAGGGTGGGAGCAGTACTTC. The chain has TRBV6-6 and TRBJ2-7, with 9 bases aligning to TRBD1. Trimming at V came to 6 bases and at J to 7 bases, leaving 10 bases not matched to a gene. The CDR3 runs 14 residues. Germline V lookup: CDR1 MNHNY, CDR2 SVGAGI (reference sequence).

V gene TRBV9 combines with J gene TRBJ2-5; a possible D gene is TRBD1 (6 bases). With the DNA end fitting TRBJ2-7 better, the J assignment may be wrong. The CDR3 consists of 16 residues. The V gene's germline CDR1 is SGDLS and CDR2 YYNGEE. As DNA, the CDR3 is TGTGCCAGCAGCCCCCACTCGACAGGAGCATCCTACGAGCAGTACTTC. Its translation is CASSPHSTGASYEQYF.

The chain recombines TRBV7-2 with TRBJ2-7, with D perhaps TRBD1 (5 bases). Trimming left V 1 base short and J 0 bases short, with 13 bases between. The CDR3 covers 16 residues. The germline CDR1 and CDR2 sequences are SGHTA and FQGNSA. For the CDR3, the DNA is TGTGCCAGCAGCTTAGGACGGACACGAAGCTCCTACGAGCAGTACTTC. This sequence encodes CASSLGRTRSSYEQYF. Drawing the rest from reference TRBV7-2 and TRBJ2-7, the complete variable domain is GAGVSQSPSNKVTEKGKDVELRCDPISGHTALYWYRQSLGQGLEFLIYFQGNSAPDKSGLPSDRFSAERTGGSVSTLTIQRTQQEDSAVYLCASSLGRTRSSYEQYFGPGTRLTVT.

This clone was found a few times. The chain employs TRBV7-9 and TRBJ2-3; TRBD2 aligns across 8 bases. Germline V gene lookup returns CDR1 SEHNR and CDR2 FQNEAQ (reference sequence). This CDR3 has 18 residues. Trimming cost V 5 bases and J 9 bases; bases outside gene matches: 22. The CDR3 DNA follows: TGTGCCAGCAGCCAGGGCGGGGGGAGCGGCCTAAGTCGAGGCACGCAGTATTTT. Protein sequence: CASSQGGGSGLSRGTQYF.

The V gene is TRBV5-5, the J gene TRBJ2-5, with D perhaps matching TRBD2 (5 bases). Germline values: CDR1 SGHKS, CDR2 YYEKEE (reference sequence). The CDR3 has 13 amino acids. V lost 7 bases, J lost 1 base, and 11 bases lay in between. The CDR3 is CASGRVSQETQYF. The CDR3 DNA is TGTGCCAGCGGGCGGGTTTCCCAAGAGACCCAGTACTTC.

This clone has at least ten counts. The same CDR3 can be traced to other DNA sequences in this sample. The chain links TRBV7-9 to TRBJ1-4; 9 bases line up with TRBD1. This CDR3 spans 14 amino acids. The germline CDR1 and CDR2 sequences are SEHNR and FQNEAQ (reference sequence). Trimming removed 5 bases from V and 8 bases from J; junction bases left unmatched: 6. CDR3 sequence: CASSPGQGGEKLFF. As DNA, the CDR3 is TGTGCCAGCAGCCCGGGACAGGGCGGCGAAAAACTGTTTTTT. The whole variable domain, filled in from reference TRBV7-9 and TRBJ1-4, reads DTGVSQNPRHKITKRGQNVTFRCDPISEHNRLYWYRQTLGQGPEFLTYFQNEAQLEKSRLLSDRFSAERPKGSFSTLEIQRTEQGDSAMYLCASSPGQGGEKLFFGSGTQLSVL.

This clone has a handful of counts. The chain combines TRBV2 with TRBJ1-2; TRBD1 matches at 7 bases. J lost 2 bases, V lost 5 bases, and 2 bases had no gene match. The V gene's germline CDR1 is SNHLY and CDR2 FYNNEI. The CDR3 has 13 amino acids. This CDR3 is CASSLQGNYGYTF. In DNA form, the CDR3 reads TGTGCCAGCAGTCTACAGGGGAACTATGGCTACACCTTC.

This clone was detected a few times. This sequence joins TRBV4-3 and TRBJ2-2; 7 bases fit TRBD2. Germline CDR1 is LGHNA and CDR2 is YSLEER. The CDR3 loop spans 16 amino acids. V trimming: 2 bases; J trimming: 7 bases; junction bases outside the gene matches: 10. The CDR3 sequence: CASSQFPGRAGGELFF. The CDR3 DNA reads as TGCGCCAGCAGCCAATTCCCAGGGAGGGCTGGCGGGGAGCTGTTTTTT.

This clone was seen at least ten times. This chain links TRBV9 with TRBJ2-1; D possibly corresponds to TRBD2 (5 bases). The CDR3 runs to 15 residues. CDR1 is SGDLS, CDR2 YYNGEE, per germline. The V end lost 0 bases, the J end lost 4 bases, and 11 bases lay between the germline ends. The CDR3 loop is CASSVAPLAYNEQFF. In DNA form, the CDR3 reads TGTGCCAGCAGCGTAGCCCCTCTAGCTTACAATGAGCAGTTCTTC.

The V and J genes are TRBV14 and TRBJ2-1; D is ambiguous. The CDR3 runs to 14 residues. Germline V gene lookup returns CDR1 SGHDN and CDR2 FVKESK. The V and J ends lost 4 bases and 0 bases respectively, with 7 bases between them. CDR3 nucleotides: TGTGCCAGCAGCCCCTTGAGCTCCTACAATGAGCAGTTCTTC. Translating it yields CASSPLSSYNEQFF.

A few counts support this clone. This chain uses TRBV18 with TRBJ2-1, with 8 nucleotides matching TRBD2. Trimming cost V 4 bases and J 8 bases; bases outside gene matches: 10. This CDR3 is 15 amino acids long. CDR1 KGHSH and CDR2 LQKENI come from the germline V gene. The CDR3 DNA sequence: TGTGCCAGCTCACGAGAGCGGGGGTCAGGCTATGAGCAGTTCTTC. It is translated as CASSRERGSGYEQFF.

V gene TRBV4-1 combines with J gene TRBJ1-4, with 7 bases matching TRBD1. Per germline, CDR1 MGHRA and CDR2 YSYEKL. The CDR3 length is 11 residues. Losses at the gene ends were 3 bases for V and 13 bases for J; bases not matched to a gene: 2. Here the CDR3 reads CASSHRDRLFF. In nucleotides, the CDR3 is TGCGCCAGCAGCCACCGGGACAGACTGTTTTTT.

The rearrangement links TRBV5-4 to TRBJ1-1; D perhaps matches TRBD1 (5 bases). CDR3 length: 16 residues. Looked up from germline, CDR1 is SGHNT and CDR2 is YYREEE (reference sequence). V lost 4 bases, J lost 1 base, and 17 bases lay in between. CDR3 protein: CASSPAGTRRNTEAFF. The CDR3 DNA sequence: TGTGCCAGCAGCCCGGCGGGGACGAGGCGGAACACTGAAGCTTTCTTT.